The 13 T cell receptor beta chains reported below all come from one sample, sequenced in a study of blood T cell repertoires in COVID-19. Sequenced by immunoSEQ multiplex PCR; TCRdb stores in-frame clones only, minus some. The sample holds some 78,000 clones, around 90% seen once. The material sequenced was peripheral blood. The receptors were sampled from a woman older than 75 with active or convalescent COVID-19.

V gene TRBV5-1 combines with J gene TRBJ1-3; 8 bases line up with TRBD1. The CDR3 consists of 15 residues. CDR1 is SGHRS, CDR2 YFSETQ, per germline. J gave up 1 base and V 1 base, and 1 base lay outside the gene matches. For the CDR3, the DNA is TGCGCCAGCAGCTTGCGGACAGGGTCTGGAAACACCATATATTTT. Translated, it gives CASSLRTGSGNTIYF.

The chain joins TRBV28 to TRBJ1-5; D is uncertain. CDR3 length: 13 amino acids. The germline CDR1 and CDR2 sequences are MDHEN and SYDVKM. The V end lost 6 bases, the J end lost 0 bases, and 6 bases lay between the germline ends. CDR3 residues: CASSLDSNQPQHF. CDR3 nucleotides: TGTGCCAGCAGCCTAGATAGCAATCAGCCCCAGCATTTT.

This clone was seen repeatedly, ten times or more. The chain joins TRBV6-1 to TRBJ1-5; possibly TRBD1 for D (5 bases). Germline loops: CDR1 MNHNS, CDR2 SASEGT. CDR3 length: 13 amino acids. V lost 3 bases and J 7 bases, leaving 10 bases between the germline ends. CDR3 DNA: TGTGCCAGCAGTGACGGTGGGGCGCAGCCCCAGCATTTT. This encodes CASSDGGAQPQHF.

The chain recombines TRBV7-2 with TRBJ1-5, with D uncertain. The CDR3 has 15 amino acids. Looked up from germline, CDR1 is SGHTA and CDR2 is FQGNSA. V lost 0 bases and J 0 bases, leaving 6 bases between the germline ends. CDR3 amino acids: CASSLAVYSNQPQHF. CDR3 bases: TGTGCCAGCAGCTTAGCCGTTTATAGCAATCAGCCCCAGCATTTT.

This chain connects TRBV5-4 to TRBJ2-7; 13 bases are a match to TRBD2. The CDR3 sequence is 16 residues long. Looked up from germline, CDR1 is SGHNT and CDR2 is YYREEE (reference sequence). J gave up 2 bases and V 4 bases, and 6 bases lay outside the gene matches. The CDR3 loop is CASSGAGLAGAYEQYF. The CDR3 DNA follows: TGTGCCAGCAGCGGGGCTGGACTAGCGGGGGCCTACGAGCAGTACTTC. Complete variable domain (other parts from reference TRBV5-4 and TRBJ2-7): ETGVTQSPTHLIKTRGQQVTLRCSSQSGHNTVSWYQQALGQGPQFIFQYYREEENGRGNFPPRFSGLQFPNYSSELNVNALELDDSALYLCASSGAGLAGAYEQYFGPGTRLTVT.

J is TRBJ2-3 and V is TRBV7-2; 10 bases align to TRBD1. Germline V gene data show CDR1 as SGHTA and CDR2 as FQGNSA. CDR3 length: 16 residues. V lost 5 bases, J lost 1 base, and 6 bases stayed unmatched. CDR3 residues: CASSRDRGWGTDTQYF. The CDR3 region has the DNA TGTGCCAGCAGCAGGGACAGGGGTTGGGGCACAGATACGCAGTATTTT.

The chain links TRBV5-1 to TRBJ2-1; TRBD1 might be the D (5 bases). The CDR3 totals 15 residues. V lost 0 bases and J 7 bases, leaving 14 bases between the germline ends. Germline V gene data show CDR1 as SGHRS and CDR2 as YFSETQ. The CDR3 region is CASSLGQTFGNEQFF. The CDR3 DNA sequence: TGCGCCAGCAGCTTGGGACAGACCTTTGGGAATGAGCAGTTCTTC.

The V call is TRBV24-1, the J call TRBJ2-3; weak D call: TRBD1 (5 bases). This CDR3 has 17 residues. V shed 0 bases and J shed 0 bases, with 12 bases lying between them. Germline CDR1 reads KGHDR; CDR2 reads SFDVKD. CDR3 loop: CATSDLEDTSSTDTQYF. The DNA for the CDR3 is TGTGCCACCAGTGATTTGGAGGACACCTCTAGCACAGATACGCAGTATTTT.

The DNA of the CDR3 is TGCAGCGTTGTTCTTATGCAGGGGGCGCGAGGCTACACCTTC. This codes for CSVVLMQGARGYTF. The chain employs TRBV29-1 and TRBJ1-2; 8 nucleotides align to TRBD1. The V gene end was trimmed by 4 bases and the J gene end by 8 bases; junction bases not matched to a gene: 12. Germline CDR1 is SQVTM and CDR2 is ANQGSEA. The CDR3 length is 14 residues.

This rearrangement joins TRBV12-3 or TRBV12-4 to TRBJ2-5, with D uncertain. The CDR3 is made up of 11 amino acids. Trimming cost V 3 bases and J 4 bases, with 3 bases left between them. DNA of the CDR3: TGTGCCAGCAGTTTTCTAGAGACCCAGTACTTC. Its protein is CASSFLETQYF.

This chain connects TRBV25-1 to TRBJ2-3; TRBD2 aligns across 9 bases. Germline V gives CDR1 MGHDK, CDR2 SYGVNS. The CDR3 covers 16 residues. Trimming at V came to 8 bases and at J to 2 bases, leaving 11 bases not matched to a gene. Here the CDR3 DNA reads TGTGCCAGCGGGGCCGGGACTAGCAGGGTCACAGATACGCAGTATTTT. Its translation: CASGAGTSRVTDTQYF.

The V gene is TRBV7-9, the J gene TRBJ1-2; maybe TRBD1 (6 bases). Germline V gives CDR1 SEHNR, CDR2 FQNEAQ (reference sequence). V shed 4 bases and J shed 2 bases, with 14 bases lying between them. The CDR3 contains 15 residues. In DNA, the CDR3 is TGTGCCAGCAGCTCCTCAGTCAGGGGAAACTATGGCTACACCTTC. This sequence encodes CASSSSVRGNYGYTF. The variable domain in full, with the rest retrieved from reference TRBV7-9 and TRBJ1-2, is DTGVSQNPRHKITKRGQNVTFRCDPISEHNRLYWYRQTLGQGPEFLTYFQNEAQLEKSRLLSDRFSAERPKGSFSTLEIQRTEQGDSAMYLCASSSSVRGNYGYTFGSGTRLTVV.

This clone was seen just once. The DNA of the CDR3 is TGTGCCAGCAACGACGATACTAGCGGGATCTACAATGAGCAGTTCTTC. Translated, it gives CASNDDTSGIYNEQFF. The chain carries TRBV25-1 and TRBJ2-1, with 10 bases lining up with TRBD2. Trimming cost V 7 bases and J 3 bases; bases outside gene matches: 9. The CDR3 loop spans 16 amino acids. Germline assignment: CDR1 MGHDK and CDR2 SYGVNS.